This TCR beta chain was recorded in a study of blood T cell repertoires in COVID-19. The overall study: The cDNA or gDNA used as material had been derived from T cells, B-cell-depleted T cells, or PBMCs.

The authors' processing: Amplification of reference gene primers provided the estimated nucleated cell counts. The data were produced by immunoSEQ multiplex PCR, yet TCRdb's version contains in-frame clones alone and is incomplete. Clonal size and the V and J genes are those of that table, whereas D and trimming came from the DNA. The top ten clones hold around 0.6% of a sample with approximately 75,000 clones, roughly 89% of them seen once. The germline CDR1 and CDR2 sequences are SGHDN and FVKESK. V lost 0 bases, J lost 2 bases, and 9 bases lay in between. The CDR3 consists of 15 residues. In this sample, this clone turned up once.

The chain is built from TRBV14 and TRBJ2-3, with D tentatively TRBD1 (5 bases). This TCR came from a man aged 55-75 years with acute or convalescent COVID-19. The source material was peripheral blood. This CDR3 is CASSQDRVNTDTQYF. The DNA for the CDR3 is TGTGCCAGCAGCCAAGACAGGGTGAACACAGATACGCAGTATTTT.